This T cell receptor beta chain was identified during a study of cytomegalovirus exposure and HLA in healthy donors. Study-level findings and limits: Sequence variants that were highly shared formed a cluster that was likely a sequencing artifact.

Remarks on this clone: Its antigen is currently unknown.

The ends were cut back, 2 bases at V and 1 base at J, with 15 bases in the middle. CDR1 is SNHLY, CDR2 FYNNEI, per germline. This CDR3 comprises 17 residues. The PCR was carried out with 60 Vbeta primers and 13 Jbeta primers. Methods used by the authors: The authors later counted roughly 87 million unique TCR beta chains, some 11 million of them shared. The repertoire was sequenced with immunoSEQ multiplex PCR; TCRdb's copy has only in-frame clones and lacks some. V and J calls and clone size are those listed in that table; D and trimming were worked out from the DNA. In the table there are 150,000 to 250,000 clones, 65% to 85% of which are singletons.

Sample: PBMCs. The V gene is TRBV2, the J gene TRBJ2-1; D is perhaps TRBD2 (7 bases). This sequence originates from a boy younger than 10 in good health and CMV-seronegative. CDR3 protein: CASSETVAGASYNEQFF. For the CDR3, the DNA is TGTGCCAGCAGTGAAACTGTGGCGGGGGCGTCCTACAATGAGCAGTTCTTC.